This TCR beta chain was found in a study of cytomegalovirus exposure and HLA in healthy donors. Notes on the study in general: Both high specificity and high sensitivity reportedly marked the classifier's diagnosis of cytomegalovirus status. In terms of immune exposure information, only CMV serostatus was available.

A word on this clone: The antigen remains unidentified.

V was pared by 4 bases and J by 4 bases, with 13 bases between. Germline values: CDR1 MNHNS, CDR2 SASEGT. This CDR3 comprises 15 residues. A multiplex PCR was run with 60 Vbeta primers and 13 Jbeta primers. Sequenced by immunoSEQ multiplex PCR; TCRdb stores in-frame clones only, minus some. Counted here are some 120,000 clones, 82% occurring once; the ten biggest clones make up roughly 20%. This clonotype originated in a man aged 25-45 years in good health and CMV-seropositive. Sequences were obtained from PBMCs. This chain connects TRBV6-1 to TRBJ2-2, with D maybe TRBD2 (6 bases). In DNA form, the CDR3 reads TGTGCCAGCAGTGGGTCTTTCGGGGGCACCGGGGAGCTGTTTTTT. Its protein product is CASSGSFGGTGELFF.